This T cell receptor (beta chain) derives from a study of B cell selection in AIRE deficiency (dated by TCRdb to the late 2010s). In the study overall: TCRbeta repertoires of sorted blood CD4+ conventional T cells and regulatory T cells were compared between AIRE-deficient patients and healthy controls. The TCR-sequenced cohort comprised roughly five AIRE-deficient APECED patients and roughly five healthy control donors.

Between the V and J ends, shortened by 0 bases and 4 bases respectively, the junction contains 6 bases. Reading the germline V gene (reference sequence) gives CDR1 MNHNY and CDR2 SVGAGI. The cysteine opens and the phenylalanine closes a CDR3 of 13 amino acids. The only DNA kept is the CDR3, 39 bases in frame from the first base. With regard to this clone: It has no known antigen specificity. Base-call qualities are not available, and no considerably larger clone is one nucleotide away.

General conclusions and limits of the study: TCRBV gene usage, CDR3 length and TCR diversity in Tconv and Treg cells from AIRE-deficient patients were found to be similar to those in cells from healthy donors. Roughly 28% of the Treg TCRbeta sequences shared among healthy donors were detected in patient Tconv cells, suggesting that Treg-biased clones are diverted into the Tconv compartment. Shorter CDR3s were found in shared Treg sequences, reflecting a bias toward rearrangements containing few non-templated nucleotide insertions. Among around 3,500 shared Treg TCRbeta sequences, more than 30% were found to be shared only among healthy donors and approximately 9% only among patients, suggesting that Treg selection is less efficient in the absence of AIRE. Only TCRbeta chains were sequenced; around 36% of shared healthy-donor Treg sequences also occurred in healthy Tconv, possibly because of differing TCRalpha chains.

For sorting, regulatory T cells were defined as CD4+CD25hiCD127low/negative cells. APECED syndrome was present in the AIRE-deficient patients. Sorting of Tconv and Treg cells intended for TCRbeta sequencing was performed on a FACSAria flow cytometer. The sorted cells were collected in 5-ml round-bottom polystyrene tubes, and the dry cell pellets were frozen at -80 degrees C prior to sequencing. The immunoSEQ platform was used for TCRbeta chain sequencing. Per the original workflow: When Treg repertoires were pooled, patients gave roughly 60,000 distinct TCRbeta sequences, while healthy donors gave 9.56x10^4. Public Treg TCRbeta sequences were defined as those shared by two or more individuals and were then searched for in Tconv repertoires. Differences between groups were assessed using Mann-Whitney U tests with Bonferroni-Dunn correction in GraphPad Prism 7.03. Drawn from immuneACCESS, this table holds only the in-frame rearrangements with V and J called that TCRdb kept. Clones are partly lost; checked studies trace under half to an unresolved V gene and leave the rest unexplained. That table gives V, J and clone size, and the DNA gave D and trimming. This sample lists 5,000 or so clones; 87% were detected once. Less than 3% of the sample is in the top ten clones.

Recombination connected TRBV6-6 to TRBJ1-1; too little of a D gene remains to name it. This receptor was taken from a human donor with AIRE deficiency. Specimen: Tregs sorted from PBMCs. The CDR3 here reads CASSYSAVTEAFF. The DNA reads TGTGCCAGCAGTTACTCGGCCGTCACTGAAGCTTTCTTT.